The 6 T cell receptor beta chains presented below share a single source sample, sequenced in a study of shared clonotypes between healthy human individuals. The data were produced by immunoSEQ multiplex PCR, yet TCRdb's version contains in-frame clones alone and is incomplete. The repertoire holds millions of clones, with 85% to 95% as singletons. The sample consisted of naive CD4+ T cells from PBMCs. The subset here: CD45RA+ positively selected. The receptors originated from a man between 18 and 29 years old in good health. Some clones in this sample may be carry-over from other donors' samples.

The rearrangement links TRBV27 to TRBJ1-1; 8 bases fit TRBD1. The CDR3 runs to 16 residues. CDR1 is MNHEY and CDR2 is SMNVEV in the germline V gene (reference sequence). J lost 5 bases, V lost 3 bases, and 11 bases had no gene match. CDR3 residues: CASSFRATRGLTEAFF. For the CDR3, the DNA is TGTGCCAGCAGTTTTAGGGCAACCAGGGGGCTTACTGAAGCTTTCTTT.

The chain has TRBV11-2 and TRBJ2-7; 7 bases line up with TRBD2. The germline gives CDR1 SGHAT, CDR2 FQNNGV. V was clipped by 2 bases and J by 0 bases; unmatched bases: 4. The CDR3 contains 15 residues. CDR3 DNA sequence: TGTGCCAGCAGCTTATTGCGGGAGAGCTCCTACGAGCAGTACTTC. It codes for CASSLLRESSYEQYF.

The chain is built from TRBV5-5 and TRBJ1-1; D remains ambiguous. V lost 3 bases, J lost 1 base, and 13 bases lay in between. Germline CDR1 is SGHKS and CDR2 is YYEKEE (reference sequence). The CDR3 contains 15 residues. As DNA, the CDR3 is TGTGCCAGCAGCTACGGGAGTTTTCCGAACACTGAAGCTTTCTTT. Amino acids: CASSYGSFPNTEAFF. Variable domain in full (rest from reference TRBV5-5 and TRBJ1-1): DAGVTQSPTHLIKTRGQQVTLRCSPISGHKSVSWYQQVLGQGPQFIFQYYEKEERGRGNFPDRFSARQFPNYSSELNVNALLLGDSALYLCASSYGSFPNTEAFFGQGTRLTVV.

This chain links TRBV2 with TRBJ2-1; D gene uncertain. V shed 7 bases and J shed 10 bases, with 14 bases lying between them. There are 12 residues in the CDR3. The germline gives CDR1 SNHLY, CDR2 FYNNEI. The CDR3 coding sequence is TGTGCCAGCAAGGCAGGAGCATGGGAGCAGTTCTTC. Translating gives CASKAGAWEQFF.

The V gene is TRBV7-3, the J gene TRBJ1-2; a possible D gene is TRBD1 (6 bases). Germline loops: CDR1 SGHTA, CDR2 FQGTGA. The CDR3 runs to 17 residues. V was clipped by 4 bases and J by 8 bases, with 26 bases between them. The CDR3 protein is CASSYAGGAGSVWGYTF. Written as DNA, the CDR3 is TGTGCCAGCAGCTATGCCGGGGGCGCCGGGTCGGTATGGGGCTACACCTTC. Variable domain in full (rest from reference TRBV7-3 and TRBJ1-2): GAGVSQTPSNKVTEKGKYVELRCDPISGHTALYWYRQSLGQGPEFLIYFQGTGAADDSGLPNDRFFAVRPEGSVSTLKIQRTERGDSAVYLCASSYAGGAGSVWGYTFGSGTRLTVV.

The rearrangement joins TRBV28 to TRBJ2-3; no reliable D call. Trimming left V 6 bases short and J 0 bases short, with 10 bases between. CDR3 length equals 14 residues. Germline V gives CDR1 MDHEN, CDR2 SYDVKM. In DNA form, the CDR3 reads TGTGCCAGCAGCCGCCTGACTAGCACAGATACGCAGTATTTT. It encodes CASSRLTSTDTQYF.